The T cell receptor (beta chain) under discussion was sequenced for a study of cytomegalovirus exposure and HLA in healthy donors. Concerning this clone: Its target is not known.

Amplification used 60 Vbeta primers and 13 Jbeta primers. The method was immunoSEQ multiplex PCR; TCRdb's version includes in-frame clones alone and lacks a portion of them. The sample records about 76,000 clones, roughly two thirds being singletons. From germline, CDR1 is LNHDA and CDR2 SQIVND (reference sequence). V lost 1 base and J lost 7, with 13 bases in between. The CDR3 consists of 14 residues. General observations from the study: Three of the chains that were CMV-associated were confirmed in vitro to be specific for CMV antigens.

This TCR was sampled from a man aged 60 to 69 in good health and CMV-seropositive. The sample taken for sequencing was PBMCs. V gene TRBV19 combines with J gene TRBJ2-5, with D perhaps TRBD1 (5 bases). The CDR3 here is CASSIGWGDGTQYF. In DNA form, the CDR3 reads TGTGCCAGTAGTATAGGGTGGGGCGATGGGACCCAGTACTTC.